The sequence of this TCR beta chain was determined in a study of cytomegalovirus exposure and HLA in healthy donors (dated 2017 in TCRdb). For context, the study as a whole: An earlier analysis of about 560 of the donors reported about 260 Gb of sequence data and roughly 120 million unique TCR beta sequences obtained from roughly 180 million T cells. To decide whether each TCR beta V gene segment behaved as functional or pseudogenic, an earlier analysis of some 570 of the donors relied on high-throughput TCR beta sequencing. Around 320 gigabases of sequencing data and roughly 90 million unique TCR sequences were included in an early release covering about 600 HLA-typed donors. Donor age, sex, ethnicity and CMV serostatus were compiled alongside the repertoire data. The study used immunosequencing to profile the T cell repertoires of approximately 690 subjects and linked those repertoires to cytomegalovirus serostatus. Of the roughly 400 genotyped donors, around 81% fell in the genetic ancestry cluster associated with self-reported Caucasian donors. On average, about 200,000 unique TCR beta nucleotide sequences were sequenced per donor among some 420 genotyped donors of the cohort, with roughly 18% of those sequences being non-productive. The study combined high-throughput TCR immunosequencing, statistical association of individual TCRs with disease status, and machine learning to predict cytomegalovirus infection status. HLA typing included class I and class II loci at four-digit resolution. Besides the first cohort of 500 to 700 subjects, a separate validation cohort made up of roughly 120 different subjects was used. All discovery cohort repertoires had been generated using a single sequencing platform. A later genetic analysis used genome-wide SNP genotypes for about 65% of the 666 donors, treating that subset as a discovery cohort. The study aimed to test whether cataloging public T cell receptors could reveal signatures of past pathogen exposure. A later analysis re-analyzed previously published TCR beta repertoires from approximately 700 donors and added high-resolution HLA genotyping to study TCR occurrence patterns. Typing coverage differed by locus: A, B, C, DRB1 and DQB1 were typed in roughly 620-630 donors, DQA1 in approximately 520, DPA1 in 600 to 610, and DPB1 in 400 to 480. Rather than drawing on any new phenotypic data, the later analysis identified candidate immune exposures from TCR beta sequences and the way those sequences occurred across donors. Because of strong linkage in the cohort, roughly five DR-DQ haplotypes were treated as single units for association and clustering.

From a lookup of the germline V gene, CDR1 and CDR2 are SGHDN and FVKESK. The CDR3 goes from the cysteine to the phenylalanine over 17 residues. Only CDR3 DNA is held: 51 bases, read in frame from base 1. V loses 0 bases, J loses 0 bases, and the germline ends lie 9 bases apart. The cohort comprised 550 to 700 healthy bone marrow donors. At the time of sampling, every cohort member was nominally healthy, though immune exposures that went unrecorded were likely present. The donor tested CMV seropositive, placing the donor among the 289 seropositive members of the cohort. Every donor gave a peripheral blood sample, and the peripheral blood mononuclear cells from that sample were used for TCR beta sequencing. Genomic DNA was extracted from the blood cell samples with the Qiagen DNeasy Blood Extraction Kit. Libraries were constructed by the immunoSEQ multiplex PCR assay. The multiplex PCR relied on a mix of 60 forward primers for TCR Vbeta segments and 13 reverse primers for TCR Jbeta segments. A multiplex PCR assay on genomic DNA amplified the CDR3 region of rearranged TCR beta genes. Amplified TCR beta libraries were sequenced as 87-base-pair reads on the Illumina HiSeq System. The study's processing was this. In a later analysis, around 80 million unique TCR beta chains were counted across the 666 repertoires, and roughly 11 million of these chains were shared by at least two donors. A nearest-neighbor algorithm error-corrected the raw reads and collapsed the reads into unique sequences, merging closely related sequences to remove PCR and sequencing errors. To assign V, D and J gene segments, CDR3 sequences were aligned to IMGT reference sequences. For a sequence to be retained, a match of at least six nucleotides to both a V gene segment and a J gene segment was required. Rearrangements were classified as productive when the CDR3 lacked stop codons and remained in frame with V and J, and all other rearrangements were classified as non-productive. CDR3 was defined according to IMGT convention as the region running from the second conserved V-encoded cysteine to the conserved J-encoded phenylalanine. The earlier analysis of approximately 590 of the donors excluded any sequence lacking an unambiguous match to a single V gene segment. In an earlier analysis of 450 to 700 of the donors, V segments were called functional above 56.7% productive rearrangements and were called segregating when the between-donor standard deviation exceeded 5%. A statistical classification framework was built for diagnosing cytomegalovirus status from the catalog of TCR beta chain sequences. A later analysis assigned V and J genes by comparing TCR nucleotide sequences with IMGT/GENE-DB human TR gene sequences. The TCRdist pipeline was used in a later analysis to assign CDR3 sequences and most-parsimonious VDJ recombination scenarios. A later analysis defined each TCR beta chain by its CDR3 amino acid sequence plus V-gene family, and excluded reads lacking a unique V-gene family. In a later analysis, a few hundred highly shared, low-generation-probability nucleotide sequences were removed to address suspected cross-contamination and a sequencing artifact. For each public chain, a later analysis derived a clonal expansion index from normalized ranks of inferred template counts within each repertoire. In a later analysis, generation probabilities were computed using a VDJ recombination model fitted to out-of-frame rearrangements, and the results were checked against IGoR. In a later analysis, TCR-TCR, TCR-HLA and TCR-CMV co-occurrence was scored with hypergeometric tests, and a repertoire-size bias correction was applied to TCR pairs. In a later analysis, false discovery rates were estimated by permuting HLA or CMV assignments 20 times. In a later analysis, co-occurring TCRs were grouped using DBSCAN, with TCRdist sequence similarity added in when clustering inside HLA-allele-positive subsets. For co-occurrence clustering, repertoires with fewer than 30,000 or more than 120,000 public chains were excluded, along with five or six repertoires with anomalous nucleotide sharing. What TCRdb holds here is the immuneACCESS table cut down to in-frame rearrangements. Part of the clones is not present; checked against another copy, under half of the missing clones reflect an unresolved V gene, and the others are unexplained. The DNA was the basis for D and trimming; V, J and clone size are from that table. This sample is represented by more than 150,000 clones; roughly 80% of them were singletons. Of the sample, 6.3% is held by the ten largest clones.

Beyond this particular receptor, the publication reports: Because HLA typing was missing for some donors at each locus, association tests included only the typed subset. Because counts were too low, seventeen rarely observed V segments, including chromosome 9 orphons, were left out of the earlier analysis of approximately 580 of the donors. Roughly uniform sequencing depth across donors was assumed in presence/absence analyses, although this assumption may not hold. V-gene and J-gene trimming of TCR beta chains was associated with a missense DCLRE1C variant in a later genetic analysis, and the association was replicated in an independent cohort. A cluster of highly shared sequence variants was judged likely to be a technical artifact of the sequencing pipeline. When HLA alleles, especially DR and DQ, strongly co-occurred, TCR associations were difficult to assign to individual alleles. Across donors, most TCR sequences were observed very rarely, whereas some public TCRs were present in many individuals. For the cohort, immune exposure information was limited to CMV serostatus. In a later analysis, TCR association rates were found to vary across HLA loci, with the most associated TCRs seen for DRB1 alleles and the fewest for HLA-C alleles. The study listed 150 to 200 TCR beta chains as associated with cytomegalovirus. The 87-base-pair reads could not distinguish some IMGT-functional V segments, including TRBV6-2 and TRBV6-3, so those segments were excluded. A further reported finding was that TCR beta sequences accurately predicted the HLA-A and HLA-B alleles for most subjects in the first cohort. In a later genetic analysis, fewer N-insertions in productive TCRs were reported among donors in an Asian-associated ancestry cluster than the approximately 710-donor mean. The authors suggested that the approach could potentially be generalized to other disease states and immunological phenotypes. Linkage disequilibrium might explain the correlated functional status among segregating V segments, but an unknown experimental factor could not be ruled out. Most CMV-associated TCR beta chains appeared to be HLA-restricted in a later analysis, and the HLA associations seemed to be driven largely by CMV exposure. In vitro tests confirmed that a few of the cytomegalovirus-associated TCR beta chains recognize cytomegalovirus antigens. A later analysis reported that several top co-occurrence clusters appeared linked to parvovirus B19, influenza, CMV and Epstein-Barr virus. Compared with equally common non-associated chains, HLA-associated TCR beta chains in a later analysis were more clonally expanded and had lower generation probabilities. An earlier analysis of approximately 500 of the donors showed that most TCR beta V segments appeared in productive rearrangements either about 87% or about 30% of the time, which broadly matched IMGT annotations. Specific HLA alleles were associated with 18,000 or so TCR beta sequences at a false discovery rate of 0.05 in a later analysis. In both the original and validation cohorts, the classifier was reported to diagnose cytomegalovirus status with high specificity and sensitivity. Only TCR beta chains were sequenced in this cohort, and the absence of alpha or paired-chain data limited detectable features.

Concerning this clone: Its target antigen remains unknown. There are no base qualities to consult, and no much larger clone falls within one base.

The origin of this receptor is a man aged 35 to 55 in good health and CMV-seropositive. The rearrangement joined TRBV14 to TRBJ2-6; a confident D gene designation cannot be given. Sequencing was done on a sample of PBMCs. The DNA sequence is given as TGTGCCAGCAGCCAAGACAGAGGATTCTCTGGGGCCAACGTCCTGACTTTC. Its protein reads: CASSQDRGFSGANVLTF.